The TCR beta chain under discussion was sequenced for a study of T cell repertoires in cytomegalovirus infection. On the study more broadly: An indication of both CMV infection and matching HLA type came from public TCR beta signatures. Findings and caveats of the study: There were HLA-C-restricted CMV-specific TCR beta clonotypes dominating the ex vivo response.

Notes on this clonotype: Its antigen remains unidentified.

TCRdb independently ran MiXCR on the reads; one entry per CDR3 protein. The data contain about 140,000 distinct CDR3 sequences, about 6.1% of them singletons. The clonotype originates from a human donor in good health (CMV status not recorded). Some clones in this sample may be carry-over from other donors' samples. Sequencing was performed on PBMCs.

The CDR3: CASSSLMGESPLHF. The DNA for the CDR3 is TGTGCCAGTAGTTCCCTCATGGGCGAATCACCCCTCCACTTT. The V call is TRBV19, the J call TRBJ1-6; D unresolved. The CDR3 contains 14 residues. The germline CDR1 and CDR2 sequences are LNHDA and SQIVND (reference sequence). Trimming took off 5 bases at V and 10 bases at J, with 15 bases between the two ends.